The present entry profiles one T cell receptor beta chain with its context. Its matching antigen is unknown. These data belong to a study of T cell repertoires in cytomegalovirus infection. Study-level information: It can be stated that public TCR beta signatures indicated CMV infection as well as a matching HLA type.

Germline CDR1 is SEHNR and CDR2 is FQNEAQ (reference sequence). This CDR3 spans 15 amino acids. Trimming shortened V by 5 bases and J by 0 bases, and 13 bases separated the two germline ends. TCRdb analysed the reads with MiXCR anew, one entry per CDR3 protein. The sample lists 650,000 to 850,000 distinct CDR3 sequences, about 27% occurring once. The receptor was derived from a human donor in good health (CMV status not recorded). Some clones in this sample may be carry-over from other donors' samples. This rearrangement joins TRBV7-9 to TRBJ1-1; D unresolved. This sample comprised cultured CD8+ T cells from PBMCs, obtained from culture after CMV antigen stimulation. The CDR3 protein is CASSPSGILNTEAFF. The CDR3 coding sequence is TGTGCCAGCAGCCCTAGCGGGATTTTGAACACTGAAGCTTTCTTT.